The clone carrying this T cell receptor (beta chain) was seen repeatedly, ten times or more. The antigen remains undetermined. These data come from a study of CD8 T cells in ankylosing spondylitis. Whole-study findings and limits: Seemingly distinctive of ankylosing spondylitis blood was a TCR beta motif formed by eight highly homologous variants. A number of the motif variants had already been described in reactive arthritis synovial fluid and blood. Relatively rare in peripheral blood, disease-linked clones were also CD8+.

The TCR beta libraries were generated through quantitative 5'-RACE incorporating molecular barcodes. Using its own MiXCR run on the 5' RACE reads, TCRdb lists one record per CDR3 protein. Of about 220,000 distinct CDR3 sequences listed, about 17% are singletons. The CDR3 loop spans 12 amino acids. V dropped 3 bases and J dropped 3 bases, with 5 bases sitting between them. Looked up from germline, CDR1 is SEHNR and CDR2 is FQNEAQ (reference sequence). The sequenced material came from blood, either unsorted or a sorted T cell fraction (not recorded which). This receptor was identified in a male donor with ankylosing spondylitis. The genes are TRBV7-9 and TRBJ1-1; D ambiguous. CDR3 nucleotides: TGTGCCAGCAGCTTTGGGGACACTGAAGCTTTCTTT. Translating it yields CASSFGDTEAFF.